These 25 T cell receptor beta chains were all obtained from the same sample, sequenced in a study of CXCR3-negative and CXCR3-positive naive CD8 T cells. The authors prepared UMI-labeled TRB cDNA libraries by 5' RACE. TCRdb reanalyzed the 5' RACE reads, giving one entry per CDR3 protein sequence and no DNA. In all, the sample yields 130,000 or so distinct CDR3 sequences. Sequenced input: naive CXCR3- CD8+ T cells from blood. Noted subset: CD45RO-CCR7+CD27+CD95- naive CD8+ T cells lacking CXCR3 (TNR3-). These receptors were collected from a human donor in good health. Some clones in this sample may be carry-over from other donors' samples.

The chain employs TRBV29-1 and TRBJ1-4; the TCRdb D gene call, TRBD1, has no DNA to confirm it. This CDR3 region has 14 residues. CDR1 SQVTM and CDR2 ANQGSEA come from the germline V gene. CDR3 in amino acids: CSVDTGVTNEKLFF.

The chain combines TRBV9 with TRBJ2-7; without DNA, the TCRdb call of TRBD2 cannot be checked. The CDR3 is 14 residues long. The germline gives CDR1 SGDLS, CDR2 YYNGEE. The CDR3 loop reads CASSSLAGGVEQYF.

The chain uses TRBV6-1 and TRBJ1-5. The CDR3 has 16 residues. The V gene's germline CDR1 is MNHNS and CDR2 SASEGT. CDR3 sequence: CASSGDSRGSNQPQHF.

The chain couples TRBV29-1 to TRBJ2-7. The CDR3 has 11 residues. The germline gives CDR1 SQVTM, CDR2 ANQGSEA. The CDR3 is CSALRRAEQYF.

The chain carries TRBV7-8 and TRBJ2-2. The CDR3 has 15 residues. From germline, CDR1 is SGHVS and CDR2 FQNEAQ. CDR3 protein: CASSLGRSATGELFF.

This chain connects TRBV2 to TRBJ1-5; the D call from TCRdb, TRBD1, cannot be confirmed without DNA. CDR3 length equals 15 residues. Looked up from germline, CDR1 is SNHLY and CDR2 is FYNNEI. The CDR3 sequence is CASSVRQGGNQPQHF.

The chain recombines TRBV18 with TRBJ2-3; absent DNA, TCRdb's TRBD1 call cannot be checked. Germline-derived CDR1 and CDR2 are KGHSH and LQKENI. The CDR3 runs to 16 residues. CDR3: CASSPPGLEGADTQYF.

This rearrangement joins TRBV7-9 to TRBJ2-7; TCRdb's assignment of TRBD1 cannot be checked, as there is no DNA. The CDR3 is 16 amino acids. CDR1 and CDR2 from the germline V gene are SEHNR and FQNEAQ (reference sequence). CDR3 sequence reads: CASSLMKDGGKDEQYF. Full variable domain (remainder filled in from reference TRBV7-9 and TRBJ2-7): DTGVSQNPRHKITKRGQNVTFRCDPISEHNRLYWYRQTLGQGPEFLTYFQNEAQLEKSRLLSDRFSAERPKGSFSTLEIQRTEQGDSAMYLCASSLMKDGGKDEQYFGPGTRLTVT.

CDR3 protein: CASSHDRGAYEQYF. This sequence joins TRBV27 and TRBJ2-7; without DNA, the TCRdb call of TRBD1 cannot be checked. The CDR3 consists of 14 residues. CDR1 and CDR2 from the germline V gene are MNHEY and SMNVEV (reference sequence).

This rearrangement joins TRBV6-5 to TRBJ2-7; TCRdb lists TRBD1, though no DNA is available to test this call. This CDR3 is built from 15 residues. In germline, CDR1 is MNHEY, CDR2 SVGAGI. CDR3 amino acids: CASSSSRGGGGEQYF.

The chain has TRBV27 and TRBJ2-2. Germline V gene data show CDR1 as MNHEY and CDR2 as SMNVEV (reference sequence). The CDR3 loop spans 14 amino acids. CDR3 sequence reads: CASSFYSSTGELFF.

The CDR3 sequence: CASTSGGPTDTQYF. The chain employs TRBV12-3 or TRBV12-4 and TRBJ2-3; the D call of TRBD2 rests on TCRdb alone, since no DNA is present to check it. CDR3 size: 14 residues.

This sequence joins TRBV7-9 and TRBJ2-1. Per germline, CDR1 SEHNR and CDR2 FQNEAQ (reference sequence). The CDR3 is 16 residues long. The CDR3 is CASSLVVADFNNEQFF.

V is TRBV9 and J is TRBJ1-2. The germline CDR1 and CDR2 sequences are SGDLS and YYNGEE. This CDR3 region has 14 residues. CDR3 amino acids: CASSTGGFTDGYTF. The complete variable domain, with remaining parts taken from reference TRBV9 and TRBJ1-2, reads DSGVTQTPKHLITATGQRVTLRCSPRSGDLSVYWYQQSLDQGLQFLIQYYNGEERAKGNILERFSAQQFPDLHSELNLSSLELGDSALYFCASSTGGFTDGYTFGSGTRLTVV.

The genes are TRBV5-1 and TRBJ2-7; there is no DNA to check the TCRdb D call of TRBD1. The CDR3 has 13 amino acids. Germline CDR1 SGHRS, CDR2 YFSETQ. The CDR3 protein is CASSLSGGYEQYF.

The chain links TRBV7-2 to TRBJ2-7; TCRdb outputs TRBD1, but without DNA this stays unchecked. Germline CDR1 is SGHTA and CDR2 is FQGNSA. The CDR3 runs to 14 residues. The CDR3 loop reads CASSTAGSVYEQYF.

The rearrangement links TRBV7-6 to TRBJ2-5; there is no DNA to check the TCRdb D call of TRBD1. From germline, CDR1 is SGHVS and CDR2 FNYEAQ. The CDR3 loop spans 16 amino acids. The CDR3: CASSLSGTGIQETQYF.

V gene TRBV27 combines with J gene TRBJ2-5. The CDR3 contains 14 residues. Per the germline V gene, CDR1 is MNHEY and CDR2 is SMNVEV (reference sequence). The CDR3 spells CASSLMGRQETQYF.

The chain links TRBV5-1 to TRBJ2-5. The CDR3 runs 13 residues. Germline CDR1 SGHRS, CDR2 YFSETQ. This CDR3 is CASSLWQEETQYF.

The V call is TRBV29-1, the J call TRBJ2-2; checking the TCRdb D call of TRBD2 is not possible without DNA. The germline CDR1 and CDR2 sequences are SQVTM and ANQGSEA. The CDR3 has 15 amino acids. CDR3 sequence reads: CSAQGGGRNTGELFF.

This chain links TRBV7-3 with TRBJ2-7; TCRdb indicates TRBD1, and absent DNA this call remains unverified. This CDR3 comprises 14 residues. Germline CDR1 and CDR2: SGHTA and FQGTGA. CDR3 protein: CASSLTSDSYEQYF.

The chain links TRBV5-1 to TRBJ2-1; there is no DNA to check the TCRdb D call of TRBD2. Germline CDR1 and CDR2: SGHRS and YFSETQ. The CDR3 has 16 residues. The CDR3 loop reads CASSLLSSGVDNEQFF.

The chain joins TRBV29-1 to TRBJ2-5; TCRdb names TRBD2, which stays unverified in the absence of DNA. Germline lookup yields CDR1 SQVTM and CDR2 ANQGSEA. This CDR3 is 14 amino acids long. Here the CDR3 reads CSVEGGEDQETQYF.

The rearrangement joins TRBV7-2 to TRBJ2-5. Germline V gives CDR1 SGHTA, CDR2 FQGNSA. The CDR3 sequence is 15 residues long. The CDR3 here is CASSLGFFTKETQYF.

The chain has TRBV6-2 or TRBV6-3 and TRBJ2-7; the TCRdb D gene call, TRBD1, has no DNA to confirm it. Per the germline V gene, CDR1 is MNHEY and CDR2 is SVGEGT. This CDR3 has 15 residues. The CDR3 sequence: CASSYGDRPSYEQYF.